This T cell receptor beta chain was sequenced during a study of blood T cell repertoires in COVID-19. Study summary: Italy, Spain and the United States were the sources of the convalescent and acute COVID-19 samples. The cDNA or gDNA used as material had been derived from T cells, B-cell-depleted T cells, or PBMCs.

In the original processing: Amplifying reference gene primers gave estimates of nucleated cell counts. The protocol was immunoSEQ multiplex PCR, while the TCRdb copy is restricted to in-frame clones and leaves out a portion. That table supplies the V and J calls and clone size; D and trimming were determined from the DNA. The table lists over 90,000 clones, approximately 81% of them singletons. The CDR3 spans 13 residues. V was cut by 3 bases and J by 4 bases, with 12 bases left in between. Germline CDR1 is SQVTM and CDR2 is ANQGSEA. The specimen was peripheral blood. The chain couples TRBV29-1 to TRBJ1-2; D is unclear. The TCR comes from a man of 80 years or more with active or convalescent COVID-19. The CDR3 bases are TGCAGCGTTGAGGCAGGCCGAAGCTATGGCTACACCTTC. This translates into CSVEAGRSYGYTF.